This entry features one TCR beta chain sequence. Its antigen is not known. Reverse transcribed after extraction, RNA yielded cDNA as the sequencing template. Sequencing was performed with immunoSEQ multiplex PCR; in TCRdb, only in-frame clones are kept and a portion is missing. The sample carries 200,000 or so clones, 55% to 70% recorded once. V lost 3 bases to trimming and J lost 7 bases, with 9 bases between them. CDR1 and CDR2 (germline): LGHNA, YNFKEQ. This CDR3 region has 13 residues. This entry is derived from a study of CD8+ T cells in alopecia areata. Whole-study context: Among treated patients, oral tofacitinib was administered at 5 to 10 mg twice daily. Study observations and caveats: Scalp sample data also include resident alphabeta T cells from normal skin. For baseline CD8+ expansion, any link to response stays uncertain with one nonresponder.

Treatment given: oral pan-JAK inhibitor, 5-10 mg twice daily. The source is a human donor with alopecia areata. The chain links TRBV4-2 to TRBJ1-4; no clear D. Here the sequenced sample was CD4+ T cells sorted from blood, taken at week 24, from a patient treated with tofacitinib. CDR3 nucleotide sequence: TGTGCCAGCAGCCACCCAACTGGTGAAAAACTGTTTTTT. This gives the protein CASSHPTGEKLFF.